The 29 T cell receptor beta chains in this list originate from one sample, sequenced in a study of shared clonotypes between healthy human individuals. Generated by immunoSEQ multiplex PCR, the TCRdb table keeps only in-frame clones and is missing some. The repertoire holds about 1 million clones, roughly 75% seen once, with about 1.5% in the top ten. The specimen was memory CD4+ T cells sorted from blood. As to subset: CD45RA-negative fraction. These receptors were collected from a man between 18 and 29 years old in good health.

J is TRBJ2-7 and V is TRBV7-9, with 9 bases identical to TRBD1. Germline CDR1 reads SEHNR; CDR2 reads FQNEAQ (reference sequence). CDR3 length: 13 amino acids. The V segment lost 4 bases and the J segment 5 bases; nucleotides outside the gene matches: 3. CDR3 region: CASSWDRENEQYF. Here the CDR3 DNA reads TGTGCCAGCAGCTGGGACAGGGAAAACGAGCAGTACTTC.

Of note for this clone: The junction departs from germline at one end; a sequencing error may be responsible. This sequence joins TRBV5-6 and TRBJ2-3; the match to TRBD2 covers 8 bases. Germline V gene data show CDR1 as SGHDT and CDR2 as YYEEEE. The CDR3 is made up of 17 amino acids. The CDR3 protein is CARSLSGGGPRSDTQYF. The DNA for the CDR3 is TGTGCCCGCAGCTTGTCGGGGGGGGGACCCCGTTCGGATACGCAGTATTTT. The full variable domain, its missing parts supplied by reference TRBV5-6 and TRBJ2-3, is DAGVTQSPTHLIKTRGQQVTLRCSPKSGHDTVSWYQQALGQGPQFIFQYYEEEERQRGNFPDRFSGHQFPNYSSELNVNALLLGDSALYLCARSLSGGGPRSDTQYFGPGTRLTVL.

The V and J genes are TRBV2 and TRBJ2-3; 9 bases agree with TRBD2. Per the germline V gene, CDR1 is SNHLY and CDR2 is FYNNEI. CDR3 length equals 13 residues. The V gene end was trimmed by 7 bases and the J gene end by 4 bases; junction bases not matched to a gene: 3. The CDR3 DNA follows: TGTGCCAGCAAGGGCGGGAGGGCAGATACGCAGTATTTT. Translating it yields CASKGGRADTQYF.

The chain has TRBV10-3 and TRBJ1-6, with no clear D. Trimming removed 2 bases at V and 10 bases at J, with 12 bases between. This CDR3 is 14 amino acids long. CDR1 and CDR2 from the germline V gene are ENHRY and SYGVKD. CDR3 protein: CAISEQGSESPLHF. The DNA for the CDR3 is TGTGCCATCAGTGAGCAAGGGTCGGAGTCACCCCTCCACTTT.

V gene TRBV18 combines with J gene TRBJ1-4; TRBD1 aligns across 9 bases. The germline CDR1 and CDR2 sequences are KGHSH and LQKENI. J gave up 5 bases and V 5 bases, and 6 bases lay outside the gene matches. The CDR3 spans 15 residues. The CDR3 reads CASSRGQGKNEKLFF. CDR3 DNA sequence: TGTGCCAGCTCAAGAGGACAGGGGAAGAATGAAAAACTGTTTTTT. Based on the CDR3 plus reference TRBV18 and TRBJ1-4, the full variable domain is NAGVMQNPRHLVRRRGQEARLRCSPMKGHSHVYWYRQLPEEGLKFMVYLQKENIIDESGMPKERFSAEFPKEGPSILRIQQVVRGDSAAYFCASSRGQGKNEKLFFGSGTQLSVL.

CDR3 coding DNA: TGCGCCAGCAGCGCCGATTACAAGAGCCAGTACTTC. Its protein is CASSADYKSQYF. This chain connects TRBV5-1 to TRBJ2-5; no definite D call. Germline values: CDR1 SGHRS, CDR2 YFSETQ. The CDR3 is made up of 12 amino acids. Trimming shortened V by 4 bases and J by 10 bases, and 14 bases separated the two germline ends.

This clone was seen only a few times. This chain connects TRBV18 to TRBJ1-2, with TRBD1 matching over 7 bases. This CDR3 is built from 14 residues. CDR1 KGHSH and CDR2 LQKENI come from the germline V gene. Trimming removed 6 bases from V and 4 bases from J; junction bases left unmatched: 8. Written as DNA, the CDR3 is TGTGCCAGCTCCCCTGACAGGGAAGTCTATGGCTACACCTTC. Protein sequence: CASSPDREVYGYTF.

The CDR3 sequence is CASSSGIQGNTEAFF. The CDR3 bases are TGTGCCAGCAGTTCGGGAATACAGGGTAACACTGAAGCTTTCTTT. The genes are TRBV11-2 and TRBJ1-1; possible D gene TRBD1, 6 bases. The ends were cut back, 6 bases at V and 2 bases at J, with 16 bases in the middle. This CDR3 comprises 15 residues. Germline loops: CDR1 SGHAT, CDR2 FQNNGV.

This clone came up many times. The chain combines TRBV9 with TRBJ2-3; D is undetermined. The V gene lost 0 bases and the J gene lost 1 base, with 6 bases spanning the gap. Germline-derived CDR1 and CDR2 are SGDLS and YYNGEE. The CDR3 sequence is 14 residues long. For the CDR3, the DNA is TGTGCCAGCAGCGTAGATTTTCGCACAGATACGCAGTATTTT. Its translation is CASSVDFRTDTQYF.

This clone was seen only a few times. The CDR3 sequence is CASSTNYRNTEAFF. The CDR3 nucleotides are TGTGCCAGTAGTACCAATTACAGGAACACTGAAGCTTTCTTT. The rearrangement links TRBV19 to TRBJ1-1; D is unclear. The germline gives CDR1 LNHDA, CDR2 SQIVND (reference sequence). The CDR3 consists of 14 residues. Trimming left V 4 bases short and J 1 base short, with 10 bases between.

In the case of this clone: The identical CDR3 is also encoded by other nucleotide sequences in the sample. J is TRBJ2-7 and V is TRBV28; D ambiguous. Per the germline V gene, CDR1 is MDHEN and CDR2 is SYDVKM. Between the trimmed V and J ends, which lost 6 bases and 3 bases, there was a span of 12 bases. This CDR3 has 13 residues. CDR3 nucleotides: TGTGCCAGCAGCCCGCCCCCCCGCTACGAGCAGTACTTC. Protein sequence: CASSPPPRYEQYF.

V usage is TRBV10-3 and J usage is TRBJ2-7; 13 nucleotides agree with TRBD2. This CDR3 spans 12 amino acids. J lost 10 bases, V lost 5 bases, and 2 bases had no gene match. CDR1 is ENHRY, CDR2 SYGVKD, per germline. As DNA, the CDR3 is TGTGCCATCAGTCGGACTAGCGGGAGTCAGTACTTC. Residues: CAISRTSGSQYF.

This chain joins TRBV29-1 and TRBJ2-7, with 10 bases identical to TRBD1. Germline values: CDR1 SQVTM, CDR2 ANQGSEA. This CDR3 contains 13 residues. Trimming at V came to 3 bases and at J to 5 bases, leaving 4 bases not matched to a gene. The CDR3 protein is CSVDLTGGDEQYF. CDR3 DNA: TGCAGCGTTGATTTGACAGGGGGCGACGAGCAGTACTTC.

The gene calls are TRBV7-2 and TRBJ1-1; possibly TRBD1 for D (5 bases). Trimming shortened V by 5 bases and J by 4 bases, and 17 bases separated the two germline ends. The CDR3 contains 15 residues. Germline CDR1 is SGHTA and CDR2 is FQGNSA. The DNA for the CDR3 is TGTGCCAGCAGCCGTGGGGAGCTGAGGGGCACTGAAGCTTTCTTT. It is translated as CASSRGELRGTEAFF.

The chain uses TRBV25-1 and TRBJ1-1; no clear D gene. Germline V CDR1 and CDR2: MGHDK, SYGVNS. Trimming took off 3 bases at V and 4 bases at J, with 9 bases between the two ends. The CDR3 is 13 residues long. The CDR3 DNA reads TGTGCCAGCAGTGAGCAGGTTCTCACTGAAGCTTTCTTT. Translation gives CASSEQVLTEAFF.

As regards this clone: Other DNA variants within this sample encode the same CDR3. The chain is built from TRBV4-3 and TRBJ1-6; D not certain. V lost 1 base, J lost 4 bases, and 8 bases lay in between. Germline V gene sequence: CDR1 LGHNA, CDR2 YSLEER. CDR3 length equals 15 residues. The CDR3 here is CASSQVRGYNSPLHF. As DNA, the CDR3 is TGCGCCAGCAGCCAAGTTCGAGGATATAATTCACCCCTCCACTTT.

Points on this clone: This could be a read error, since a much larger clone is one nucleotide away. Other DNA variants within this sample encode the same CDR3. The chain carries TRBV28 and TRBJ1-5; 10 bases match TRBD1. The CDR3 is 16 residues long. Trimming cost V 1 base and J 4 bases; bases outside gene matches: 4. Germline V lookup: CDR1 MDHEN, CDR2 SYDVKM. The CDR3 DNA follows: TGTGCCAGCAGTTTATTGGGACAGGGGAGTAATCAGCCCCAGCATTTT. Protein product: CASSLLGQGSNQPQHF.

This chain connects TRBV7-4 to TRBJ2-7; D may be TRBD1 (5 bases). Per the germline V gene, CDR1 is SGHVT and CDR2 is SQSDAQ. The length of the CDR3 is 17 residues. Trimming took off 2 bases at V and 1 base at J, with 18 bases between the two ends. CDR3 sequence (DNA): TGTGCCAGCAGCTTAATGCCAGGGCGCCTGGTATCCTACGAGCAGTACTTC. Translated, it gives CASSLMPGRLVSYEQYF.

In this sample, this clone turned up a few times. The J gene is TRBJ1-2, the V gene TRBV5-1; D gene uncertain. Per the germline V gene, CDR1 is SGHRS and CDR2 is YFSETQ. CDR3 length equals 13 residues. Trimming took 1 base from V and 3 from J, leaving 7 bases between them. In DNA form, the CDR3 reads TGCGCCAGCAGCTTGTTCGGCGACTATGGCTACACCTTC. This translates into CASSLFGDYGYTF.

The genes are TRBV2 and TRBJ2-2, with TRBD2 matching over 7 bases. The CDR3 covers 15 residues. Germline-derived CDR1 and CDR2 are SNHLY and FYNNEI. Trimming cost V 7 bases and J 5 bases; bases outside gene matches: 10. CDR3 coding DNA: TGTGCCAGCACTAGAAGGCGGGAGTTTACCGGGGAGCTGTTTTTT. Translated: CASTRRREFTGELFF.

The chain employs TRBV30 and TRBJ1-3; 9 nucleotides align to TRBD1. CDR1 is GTSNPN, CDR2 SVGIG, per germline (reference sequence). This CDR3 contains 12 residues. Unmatched junction bases numbered 0, after V lost 8 bases and J lost 1 base. In DNA, the CDR3 is TGTGCCGGACAGGGGTCTGGAAACACCATATATTTT. It codes for CAGQGSGNTIYF.

To note about this clone: The same CDR3 arises from other DNA sequences in this sample as well. V usage is TRBV18 and J usage is TRBJ1-4, with D uncertain. The CDR3 loop spans 13 amino acids. Germline CDR1 reads KGHSH; CDR2 reads LQKENI. Between the trimmed V and J ends, which lost 3 bases and 5 bases, there was a span of 7 bases. This CDR3 is CASSPLGNEKLFF. The DNA of the CDR3 is TGTGCCAGCTCACCCCTGGGGAATGAAAAACTGTTTTTT.

The chain has TRBV28 and TRBJ1-2, with 7 bases identical to TRBD1. The CDR3 contains 11 residues. J lost 8 bases, V lost 6 bases, and 3 bases had no gene match. The germline CDR1 and CDR2 sequences are MDHEN and SYDVKM. CDR3 nucleotide sequence: TGTGCCAGCAGGACAGGGACCGGCTACACCTTC. Its translation: CASRTGTGYTF.

This clone came up a few times. The rearrangement links TRBV6-5 to TRBJ2-2, with D maybe TRBD2 (5 bases). In germline, CDR1 is MNHEY, CDR2 SVGAGI. This CDR3 has 13 amino acids. The V end lost 6 bases, the J end lost 6 bases, and 11 bases lay between the germline ends. CDR3 sequence (DNA): TGTGCCAGCAGACCCCGGACTTCCGGGGAGCTGTTTTTT. Residues: CASRPRTSGELFF.

V is TRBV5-6 and J is TRBJ1-1, with TRBD1 matching over 12 bases. The CDR3 is 16 residues long. The V gene end was trimmed by 4 bases and the J gene end by 1 base; junction bases not matched to a gene: 5. The germline gives CDR1 SGHDT, CDR2 YYEEEE. The CDR3 nucleotides read TGTGCCAGCAGCACCGGGACAGGGGGCGGGAACACTGAAGCTTTCTTT. This sequence encodes CASSTGTGGGNTEAFF.

This clone was seen a few times. The V gene is TRBV11-2, the J gene TRBJ2-4; a weak D match, TRBD1 (6 bases). CDR3 length equals 19 residues. Germline-derived CDR1 and CDR2 are SGHAT and FQNNGV. Trimming removed 0 bases from V and 0 bases from J, with 18 bases in between. This CDR3 is CASSLDEGGTSLAKNIQYF. The CDR3 nucleotides read TGTGCCAGCAGCTTAGACGAAGGGGGTACGTCACTAGCCAAAAACATTCAGTACTTC.

V and J are TRBV7-2 and TRBJ2-5; 7 bases are shared with TRBD2. The CDR3 length is 15 residues. CDR1 is SGHTA, CDR2 FQGNSA, per germline. With V trimmed by 4 bases and J by 1 base, 6 bases remained unmatched. The CDR3 protein is CASSSSSGFQETQYF. CDR3 sequence (DNA): TGTGCCAGCAGCTCCTCTAGCGGTTTCCAAGAGACCCAGTACTTC.

The CDR3 spells CAWSVHLYGYTF. CDR3 nucleotide sequence: TGTGCCTGGAGTGTACATCTCTATGGCTACACCTTC. This sequence joins TRBV30 and TRBJ1-2; no definite D call. This CDR3 region has 12 residues. Germline CDR1 GTSNPN, CDR2 SVGIG (reference sequence). Between the trimmed V and J ends, which lost 0 bases and 4 bases, there was a span of 6 bases. Full variable domain (missing parts from reference TRBV30 and TRBJ1-2): SQTIHQWPATLVQPVGSPLSLECTVEGTSNPNLYWYRQAAGRGLQLLFYSVGIGQISSEVPQNLSASRPQDRQFILSSKKLLLSDSGFYLCAWSVHLYGYTFGSGTRLTVV.

V and J are TRBV7-2 and TRBJ1-1, with unresolved D. Trimming cost V 1 base and J 1 base, with 10 bases left between them. The CDR3 has 15 amino acids. The germline gives CDR1 SGHTA, CDR2 FQGNSA. The CDR3 here is CASSLEESRNTEAFF. Written as DNA, the CDR3 is TGTGCCAGCAGCTTAGAGGAATCCCGGAACACTGAAGCTTTCTTT. Based on the CDR3 plus reference TRBV7-2 and TRBJ1-1, the full variable domain is GAGVSQSPSNKVTEKGKDVELRCDPISGHTALYWYRQSLGQGLEFLIYFQGNSAPDKSGLPSDRFSAERTGGSVSTLTIQRTQQEDSAVYLCASSLEESRNTEAFFGQGTRLTVV.